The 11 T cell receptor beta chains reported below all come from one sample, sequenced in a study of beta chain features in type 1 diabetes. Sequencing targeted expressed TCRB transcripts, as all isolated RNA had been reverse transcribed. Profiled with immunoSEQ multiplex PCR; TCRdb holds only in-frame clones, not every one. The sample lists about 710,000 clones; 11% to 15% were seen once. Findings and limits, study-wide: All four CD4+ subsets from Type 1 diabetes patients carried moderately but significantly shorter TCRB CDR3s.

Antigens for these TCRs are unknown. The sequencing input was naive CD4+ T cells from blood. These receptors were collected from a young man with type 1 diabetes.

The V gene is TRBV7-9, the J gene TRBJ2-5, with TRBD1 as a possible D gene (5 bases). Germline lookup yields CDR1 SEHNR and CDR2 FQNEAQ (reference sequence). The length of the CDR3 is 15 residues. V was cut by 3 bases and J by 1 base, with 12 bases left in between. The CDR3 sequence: CASSFMGQVQETQYF. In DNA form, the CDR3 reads TGTGCCAGCAGCTTCATGGGGCAGGTCCAAGAGACCCAGTACTTC.

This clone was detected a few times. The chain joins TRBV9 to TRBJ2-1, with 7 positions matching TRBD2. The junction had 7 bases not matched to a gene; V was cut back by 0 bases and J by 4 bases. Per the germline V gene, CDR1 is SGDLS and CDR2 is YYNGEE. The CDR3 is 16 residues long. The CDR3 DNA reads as TGTGCCAGCAGCGTAGCTGGGGGGGTATCATACAATGAGCAGTTCTTC. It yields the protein CASSVAGGVSYNEQFF.

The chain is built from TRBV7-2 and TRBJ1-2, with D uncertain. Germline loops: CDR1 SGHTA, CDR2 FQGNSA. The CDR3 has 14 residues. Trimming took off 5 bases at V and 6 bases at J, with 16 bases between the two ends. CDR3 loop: CASSPQRSVDGYTF. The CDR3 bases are TGTGCCAGCAGCCCCCAGAGGAGCGTCGATGGCTACACCTTC.

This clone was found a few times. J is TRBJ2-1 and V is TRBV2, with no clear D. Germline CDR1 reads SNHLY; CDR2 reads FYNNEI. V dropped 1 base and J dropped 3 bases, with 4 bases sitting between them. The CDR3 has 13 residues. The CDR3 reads CASSEGGYNEQFF. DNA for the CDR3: TGTGCCAGCAGTGAAGGGGGCTACAATGAGCAGTTCTTC.

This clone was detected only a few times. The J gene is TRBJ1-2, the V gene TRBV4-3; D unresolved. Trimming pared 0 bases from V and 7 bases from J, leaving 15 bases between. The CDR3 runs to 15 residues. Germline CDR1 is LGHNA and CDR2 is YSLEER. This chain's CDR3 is CASSQDRDKGFGYTF. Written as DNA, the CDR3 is TGCGCCAGCAGCCAAGATCGTGATAAAGGATTTGGCTACACCTTC.

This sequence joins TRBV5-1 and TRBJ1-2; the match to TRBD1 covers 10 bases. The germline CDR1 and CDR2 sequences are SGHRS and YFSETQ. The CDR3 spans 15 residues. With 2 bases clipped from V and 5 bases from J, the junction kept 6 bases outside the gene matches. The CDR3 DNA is TGCGCCAGCAGCTTTGAGGGACAGGGGAGATATGGCTACACCTTC. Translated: CASSFEGQGRYGYTF.

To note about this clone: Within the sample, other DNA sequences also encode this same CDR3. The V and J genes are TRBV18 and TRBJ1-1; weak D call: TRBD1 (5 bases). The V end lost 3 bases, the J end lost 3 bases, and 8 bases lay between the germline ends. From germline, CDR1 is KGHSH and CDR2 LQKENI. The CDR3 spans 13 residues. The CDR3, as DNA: TGTGCCAGCTCACCCTCGGGGGACACTGAAGCTTTCTTT. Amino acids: CASSPSGDTEAFF.

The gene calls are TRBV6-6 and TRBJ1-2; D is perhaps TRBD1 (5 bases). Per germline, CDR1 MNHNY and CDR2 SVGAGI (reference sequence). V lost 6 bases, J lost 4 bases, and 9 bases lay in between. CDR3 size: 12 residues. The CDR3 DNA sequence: TGTGCCAGCAGCTCGGGGACCTATGGCTACACCTTC. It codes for CASSSGTYGYTF.

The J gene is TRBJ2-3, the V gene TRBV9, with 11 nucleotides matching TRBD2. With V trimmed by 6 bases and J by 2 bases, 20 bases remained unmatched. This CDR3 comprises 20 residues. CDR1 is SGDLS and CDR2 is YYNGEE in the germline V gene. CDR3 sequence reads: CASKGRVLAGGGSPTDTQYF. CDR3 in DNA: TGTGCCAGCAAGGGTAGGGTCCTAGCGGGGGGCGGGAGTCCCACAGATACGCAGTATTTT.

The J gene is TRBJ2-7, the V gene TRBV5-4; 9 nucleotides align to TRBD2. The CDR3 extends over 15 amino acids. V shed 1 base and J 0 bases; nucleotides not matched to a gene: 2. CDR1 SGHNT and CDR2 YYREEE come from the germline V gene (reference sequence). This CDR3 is CASSLLAGLSYEQYF. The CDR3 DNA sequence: TGTGCCAGCAGCTTGCTAGCGGGGCTCTCCTACGAGCAGTACTTC.

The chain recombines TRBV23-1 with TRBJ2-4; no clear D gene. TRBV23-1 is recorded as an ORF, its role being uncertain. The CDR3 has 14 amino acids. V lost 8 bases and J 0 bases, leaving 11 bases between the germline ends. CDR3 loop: CASFDTIAKNIQYF. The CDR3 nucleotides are TGCGCCAGCTTTGACACTATAGCCAAAAACATTCAGTACTTC.